Listed below are T cell receptor beta chains from one sample, sequenced in a study of PD-L1 blockade in urothelial cancer. Generated by immunoSEQ multiplex PCR, the TCRdb table keeps only in-frame clones and is missing some. The sample contains 1,500 to 2,000 clones, 25% to 40% of which appear only once. The sample here was tumor tissue, taken before atezolizumab (anti-PD-L1) treatment. Source of these receptors: a woman aged 60-75 years with urothelial cancer. Each CDR3 is given with its conserved first and last residue. The D gene is left open where the match is weak. Some rows mark clone size as missing; the rest say once, few, many or name a class of expanded clone.

J gene,D gene,V gene,clone size,CDR3 protein,CDR3 DNA
TRBJ2-1,.,TRBV29-1,.,CSVVGRNSYNEQFF,TGCAGCGTTGTGGGGCGGAACTCCTACAATGAGCAGTTCTTC
TRBJ1-4,TRBD1,TRBV23-1,few,CASSRDRGEKLFF,TGCGCCAGCAGCCGAGACAGGGGGGAAAAACTGTTTTTT
TRBJ2-7,TRBD2,TRBV28,once,CASTKYGAGGVREQYF,TGTGCCAGCACCAAATATGGAGCGGGGGGGGTGAGAGAGCAGTACTTC
TRBJ1-3,.,TRBV18,.,CASSEGSVSGNTIYF,TGTGCCAGCTCAGAGGGCAGCGTCTCTGGAAACACCATATATTTT
TRBJ2-1,.,TRBV11-3,medium-sized,CASSLGPRGDEQFF,TGTGCCAGCAGCTTAGGTCCGAGGGGAGATGAGCAGTTCTTC
TRBJ2-1,.,TRBV19,.,CASSMGLAVNNEQFF,TGTGCCAGTAGTATGGGGTTAGCGGTAAACAATGAGCAGTTCTTC
TRBJ2-2,TRBD2,TRBV15,.,CATSQRILAGSGELFF,TGTGCCACCAGTCAAAGGATACTAGCGGGAAGTGGGGAGCTGTTTTTT
TRBJ1-1,TRBD1,TRBV11-3,.,CASSFQGALGTEAFF,TGTGCCAGCAGCTTTCAGGGGGCCTTAGGCACTGAAGCTTTCTTT
TRBJ2-3,.,TRBV6-8,few,CASSIGSSTDTQYF,TGTGCCAGCAGTATTGGCAGCTCCACAGATACGCAGTATTTT
TRBJ1-1,TRBD1,TRBV19,.,CASRQQGTEAFF,TGTGCCAGTAGACAACAGGGGACTGAAGCTTTCTTT
TRBJ1-1,.,TRBV7-7,few,CASRYGRGAHVWNTEAFF,TGTGCCAGCAGATATGGCCGGGGAGCGCACGTCTGGAACACTGAAGCTTTCTTT
TRBJ1-1,.,TRBV9,.,CASSATFSGGTEAFF,TGTGCCAGCAGCGCGACCTTTTCTGGGGGAACTGAAGCTTTCTTT
TRBJ2-5,.,TRBV6-8,few,CASSYPSVETQYF,TGTGCCAGCAGTTACCCTTCTGTGGAGACCCAGTACTTC
TRBJ2-7,.,TRBV7-7,few,CASSLAHQGPYEQYF,TGTGCCAGCAGCTTAGCGCATCAGGGTCCCTACGAGCAGTACTTC
TRBJ2-7,TRBD2,TRBV6-8,medium-sized,CASSDGGGLYEQYF,TGTGCCAGCAGTGATGGCGGGGGTCTTTACGAGCAGTACTTC
TRBJ2-7,.,TRBV14,once,CASSQELEALEQYF,TGTGCCAGCAGCCAAGAACTGGAGGCCCTGGAGCAGTACTTC
TRBJ2-7,TRBD1,TRBV6-1,few,CASSEGTGSYEQYF,TGTGCCAGCAGTGAAGGGACAGGGTCCTACGAGCAGTACTTC
TRBJ2-3,.,TRBV6-7,few,CASSYSPGLSTDTQYF,TGTGCCAGCAGTTACTCCCCTGGACTTAGCACAGATACGCAGTATTTT
TRBJ1-1,TRBD1,TRBV11-3,.,CASSLGGQGAGAFF,TGTGCCAGCAGCTTAGGGGGACAGGGGGCGGGAGCTTTCTTT
TRBJ1-6,TRBD1,TRBV18,.,CASSPGTGLIALGSPLHF,TGTGCCAGCTCACCCGGGACAGGTCTCATCGCACTGGGTTCACCCCTCCACTTT
TRBJ2-1,TRBD2,TRBV6-8,few,CASSYVAGTNEQFF,TGTGCCAGCAGTTACGTAGCGGGGACCAATGAGCAGTTCTTC
TRBJ2-2,.,TRBV6-7,.,CASRRPSGGELFF,TGTGCCAGCAGACGTCCGAGCGGCGGGGAGCTGTTTTTT
TRBJ1-4,.,TRBV11-3,.,CASSLDNLFATNEKLFF,TGTGCCAGCAGCTTAGATAACCTATTTGCAACTAATGAAAAACTGTTTTTT